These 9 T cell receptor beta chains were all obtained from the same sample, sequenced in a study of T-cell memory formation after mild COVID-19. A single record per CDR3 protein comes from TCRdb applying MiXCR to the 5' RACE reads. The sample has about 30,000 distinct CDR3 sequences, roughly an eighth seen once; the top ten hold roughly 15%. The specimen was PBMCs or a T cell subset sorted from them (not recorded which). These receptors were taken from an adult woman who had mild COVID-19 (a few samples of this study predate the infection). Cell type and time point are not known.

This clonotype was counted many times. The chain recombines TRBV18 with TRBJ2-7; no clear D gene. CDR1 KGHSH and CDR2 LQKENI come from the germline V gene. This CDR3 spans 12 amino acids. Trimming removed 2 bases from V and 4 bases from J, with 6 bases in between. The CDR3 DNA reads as TGTGCCAGCTCACCATGGGGTTACGAGCAGTACTTC. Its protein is CASSPWGYEQYF.

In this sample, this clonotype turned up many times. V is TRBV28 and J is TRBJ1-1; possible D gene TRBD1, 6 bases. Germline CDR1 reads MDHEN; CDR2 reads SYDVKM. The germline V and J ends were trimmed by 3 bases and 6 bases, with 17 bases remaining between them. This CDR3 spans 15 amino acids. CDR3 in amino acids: CASSLRQGIVAEAFF. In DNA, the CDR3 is TGTGCCAGCAGTTTGAGGCAGGGGATCGTAGCTGAAGCTTTCTTT.

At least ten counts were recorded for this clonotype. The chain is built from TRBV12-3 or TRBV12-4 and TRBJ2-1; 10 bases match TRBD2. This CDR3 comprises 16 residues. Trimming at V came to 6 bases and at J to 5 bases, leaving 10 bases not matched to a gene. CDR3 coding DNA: TGTGCCAGCAGAAAAAAGGGACTAGCGAGGGACAATGAGCAGTTCTTC. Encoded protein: CASRKKGLARDNEQFF.

The CDR3 loop is CSAGSQGVREKLFF. Here the CDR3 DNA reads TGCAGCGCCGGATCACAGGGTGTTCGGGAAAAACTGTTTTTT. The V gene is TRBV29-1, the J gene TRBJ1-4; D might be TRBD1 (6 bases). Trimming left V 7 bases short and J 8 bases short, with 20 bases between. Germline V gene data show CDR1 as SQVTM and CDR2 as ANQGSEA. CDR3 length: 14 residues. The variable domain in full, completed from reference TRBV29-1 and TRBJ1-4, reads SAVISQKPSRDICQRGTSLTIQCQVDSQVTMMFWYRQQPGQSLTLIATANQGSEATYESGFVIDKFPISRPNLTFSTLTVSNMSPEDSSIYLCSAGSQGVREKLFFGSGTQLSVL.

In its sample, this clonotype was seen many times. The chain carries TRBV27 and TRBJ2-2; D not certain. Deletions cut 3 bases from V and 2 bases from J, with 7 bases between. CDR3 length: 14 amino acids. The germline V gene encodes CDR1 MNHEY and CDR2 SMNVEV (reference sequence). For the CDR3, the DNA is TGTGCCAGCAGTTTCGGACGAAACACCGGGGAGCTGTTTTTT. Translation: CASSFGRNTGELFF.

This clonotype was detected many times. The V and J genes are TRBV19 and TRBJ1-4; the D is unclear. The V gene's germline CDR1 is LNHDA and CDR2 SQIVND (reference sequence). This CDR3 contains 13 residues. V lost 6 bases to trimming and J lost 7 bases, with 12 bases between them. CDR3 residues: CASSSTRGEKLFF. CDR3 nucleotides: TGTGCCAGTAGCTCCACCCGGGGTGAAAAACTGTTTTTT.

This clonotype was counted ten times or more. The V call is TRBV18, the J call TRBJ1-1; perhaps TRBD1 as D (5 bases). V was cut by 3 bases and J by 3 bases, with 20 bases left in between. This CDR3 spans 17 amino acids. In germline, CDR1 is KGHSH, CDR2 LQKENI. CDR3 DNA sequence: TGTGCCAGCTCACCCTTACCAACAGGCCTAAGGGACACTGAAGCTTTCTTT. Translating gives CASSPLPTGLRDTEAFF.

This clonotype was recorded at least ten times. The CDR3 DNA reads TGCAGTGCTAGAGTTACTCAGTTCTCCTACAATGAGCAGTTCTTC. Translation gives CSARVTQFSYNEQFF. V is TRBV20-1 and J is TRBJ2-1, with unresolved D. Germline assignment: CDR1 DFQATT and CDR2 SNEGSKA (reference sequence). This CDR3 is built from 15 residues. Trimming pared 1 base from V and 0 bases from J, leaving 10 bases between.

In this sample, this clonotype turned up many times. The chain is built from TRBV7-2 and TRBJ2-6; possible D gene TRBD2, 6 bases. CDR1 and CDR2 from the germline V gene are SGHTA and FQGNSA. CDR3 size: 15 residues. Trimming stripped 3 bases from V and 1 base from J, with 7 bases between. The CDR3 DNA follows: TGTGCCAGCAGCTTCGGGGGATCTGGGGCCAACGTCCTGACTTTC. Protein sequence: CASSFGGSGANVLTF.